The clone carrying this T cell receptor beta chain was counted only a few times. Its antigen remains unidentified. MiXCR, run by TCRdb on the reads, gives a single entry per CDR3 protein. The data hold about 67,000 distinct CDR3 sequences, with about 50% observed a single time. CDR3 length: 14 amino acids. Germline lookup yields CDR1 LGHDT and CDR2 YNNKEL (reference sequence). V gave up 6 bases and J gave up 5 bases, with 16 bases separating them. These data originate in a study of type 1 regulatory T cells. Study details: T-allo10 is an in vitro-generated, Tr1-enriched CD4 T cell product specific for alloantigen.

Study outcomes and limitations: Compared with non-type 1 regulatory T cells, type 1 regulatory T cells showed a more restricted TCR repertoire.

The origin of this receptor is a human donor in good health. Sequences were obtained from cultured non-Tr1 T cells, either the whole culture or a sorted T cell fraction (not recorded which). The chain employs TRBV3-1 and TRBJ2-5; D is possibly TRBD1 (5 bases). The CDR3 protein is CASSRKTGRETQYF. The CDR3 DNA follows: TGTGCCAGCAGTCGTAAAACAGGCCGGGAGACCCAGTACTTC.